The text below deals with one T cell receptor (beta chain). Its specific antigen is unknown. Qualities for individual bases were not recorded, and no much larger clone is one base off. The source of the sample is a study of T cell changes during pregnancy in multiple sclerosis (dated by TCRdb to 2018 to 2020). For the study in its entirety: Changes in the T cell repertoire over the course of pregnancy were examined in this study in women with multiple sclerosis.

Library preparation used the immunoSEQ multiplex PCR assay. TCRdb took this table from immuneACCESS and kept in-frame rearrangements with V and J called. Such tables lack part of the clones; where checked against another copy, unresolved V genes explain under half of the gap, and the rest is unexplained. The sample has 90,000 to 120,000 clones on record, approximately 94% of them singletons. The top ten hold under 1.5% of the sample. Via the germline V gene (reference sequence), CDR1 is SGHNT and CDR2 YYREEE. Unmatched junction bases come to 2, with V trimmed by 4 bases and J by 6 bases. There are 12 amino acids in the CDR3, from cysteine to phenylalanine inclusive. Kept here is only the CDR3 DNA, which spans 36 bases and is read in frame from base 1.

This specimen was peripheral blood, taken in the second trimester of pregnancy. This TCR was recovered from a female donor with multiple sclerosis, enrolled in a pregnancy study. The receptor chain draws on TRBV5-4 and TRBJ1-2; 8 of the junction bases match TRBD1. The CDR3: CASSRGQDGYTF. In nucleotides, the sequence is TGTGCCAGCAGCAGGGGACAGGATGGCTACACCTTC. With the rest looked up from the reference TRBV5-4 and TRBJ1-2 genes rather than sequenced, the full variable domain is ETGVTQSPTHLIKTRGQQVTLRCSSQSGHNTVSWYQQALGQGPQFIFQYYREEENGRGNFPPRFSGLQFPNYSSELNVNALELDDSALYLCASSRGQDGYTFGSGTRLTVV.